A selection of T cell receptor beta chains follows, all from one sample in a study of T cell changes during pregnancy in multiple sclerosis. The repertoire was sequenced with immunoSEQ multiplex PCR; TCRdb's copy has only in-frame clones and lacks some. Counted here are some 40,000 clones, less than 90% occurring once; the ten biggest clones make up approximately 0.62%. The sample was CD4+ T cells from peripheral blood mononuclear cells, taken in the first trimester of pregnancy. Receptors originate from a female donor with multiple sclerosis, enrolled in a pregnancy study. Each CDR3 is given with its conserved first and last residue. D genes are given only for firm matches.

j_call,v_call,d_call,cdr3_nt,cdr3_aa
TRBJ1-1,TRBV30,NA,TGTGCCTGGGGACAGAGGATGGGCACTGAAGCTTTCTTT,CAWGQRMGTEAFF
TRBJ2-7,TRBV7-7,NA,TGTGCCAGCAGCTTAGCGCAGGGGTTAGAGCACGAGCAGTACTTC,CASSLAQGLEHEQYF
TRBJ1-5,TRBV6-1,TRBD1,TGTGCCAGCAACCAGGACAGGGGCGTAAATCAGCCCCAGCATTTT,CASNQDRGVNQPQHF
TRBJ1-1,TRBV5-5,NA,TGTGCCAGCAGCTTGGGTAGGAGTGTTATGAACACTGAAGCTTTCTTT,CASSLGRSVMNTEAFF
TRBJ1-5,TRBV30,NA,TGTGCCTGGAGTGTCGCGGGGGCGCGGAGCAATCAGCCCCAGCATTTT,CAWSVAGARSNQPQHF
TRBJ2-3,TRBV18,NA,TGTGCCAGCTCCGTTGCGGGCGGTAGCACAGATACGCAGTATTTT,CASSVAGGSTDTQYF
TRBJ2-3,TRBV6-6,NA,TGTGCCAGCAGTCATCAGGTTACGCAGTATTTT,CASSHQVTQYF
TRBJ1-4,TRBV2,TRBD1,TGTGCCAGCAGGGCGACAGGGGATTGGTATGAAAAACTGTTTTTT,CASRATGDWYEKLFF
TRBJ2-7,TRBV7-8,TRBD1,TGTGCCAGCAGCTTAGGGCTGACAGGGTCGACGGAGCAGTACTTC,CASSLGLTGSTEQYF
TRBJ1-1,TRBV6-1,NA,TGTGCCAGCAGTGGGCTTCCAAGGGGTGAAGCTTTCTTT,CASSGLPRGEAFF